The clone carrying this TCR beta chain was detected many times. Its cognate antigen is unknown. V lost 2 bases and J lost 6, with 14 bases in between. Germline CDR1 and CDR2: GTSNPN and SVGIG (reference sequence). This CDR3 is 13 amino acids long. This record comes from a study of blood T cells in healthy people across ages. Findings of the study overall: Strong correlation was found linking TCR beta diversity to naive T cell percentage. Since the PBMCs were unsorted, naive and antigen-experienced cells could not be conclusively compared. Measured against age, TCR beta diversity per million T cells decreased in a roughly linear manner. There was no known CMV status for donors, so expanded clonotype changes were possibly confounded.

The authors ran a second PCR of about 6 to 11 cycles using a sample-barcoded 5' primer and a J-beta primer mix. TCRdb ran MiXCR on the 5' RACE reads and lists one entry per CDR3 protein. The table shows about 1.6 million distinct CDR3 sequences, with roughly 30% occurring only once. This TCR came from a woman younger than 45 in good health. The chain employs TRBV30 and TRBJ2-7, with D tentatively TRBD1 or TRBD2 (5 bases each). The specimen was blood. CDR3 residues: CAWSSFWGPEQYF. The CDR3 nucleotides read TGTGCCTGGAGTTCCTTTTGGGGACCCGAGCAGTACTTC.